This entry concerns a single T cell receptor (beta chain). PCR involved 60 Vbeta and 13 Jbeta primers. This table comes from immunoSEQ multiplex PCR, and its TCRdb copy is limited to in-frame clones, with some not included. Among over 140,000 clones listed, around 80% were seen once. The data originate from a study of cytomegalovirus exposure and HLA in healthy donors. The V gene's germline CDR1 is SGHNT and CDR2 YENEEA. CDR3 length: 16 residues. Trimming removed 5 bases at V and 5 bases at J, with 19 bases between. The chain combines TRBV11-3 with TRBJ2-1; possible D gene TRBD2, 5 bases. The sample comprised PBMCs. This TCR derives from a man aged 30-40 years in good health and CMV-seropositive. CDR3 sequence: CASSTEGDRVNNEQFF. The CDR3 bases are TGTGCCAGCAGCACCGAGGGCGACCGGGTGAACAATGAGCAGTTCTTC.